This T cell receptor beta chain comes out of a study of cytomegalovirus exposure and HLA in healthy donors. The study's findings and limits: It was confirmed in vitro that a few of the CMV-associated chains were specific for CMV antigens. The authors later linked a missense DCLRE1C variant to TCR beta V- and J-gene trimming.

With 60 Vbeta and 13 Jbeta primers, the PCR was carried out. The protocol was immunoSEQ multiplex PCR, while the TCRdb copy is restricted to in-frame clones and leaves out a portion. The table has under 200,000 clones, around 80% seen once. To note about this clone: The antigen remains unidentified.

This clonotype was obtained from a male donor in good health and CMV-seropositive. Source material: PBMCs.

CDR3 in amino acids: CSVDTGPPGEKLFF. The DNA of the CDR3 is TGCAGCGTCGACACTGGCCCCCCTGGGGAAAAACTGTTTTTT. The chain is built from TRBV29-1 and TRBJ1-4, with unresolved D. Germline V lookup: CDR1 SQVTM, CDR2 ANQGSEA. CDR3 length: 14 amino acids. V was shortened by 6 bases and J by 8 bases, with 19 bases between the two germline ends.